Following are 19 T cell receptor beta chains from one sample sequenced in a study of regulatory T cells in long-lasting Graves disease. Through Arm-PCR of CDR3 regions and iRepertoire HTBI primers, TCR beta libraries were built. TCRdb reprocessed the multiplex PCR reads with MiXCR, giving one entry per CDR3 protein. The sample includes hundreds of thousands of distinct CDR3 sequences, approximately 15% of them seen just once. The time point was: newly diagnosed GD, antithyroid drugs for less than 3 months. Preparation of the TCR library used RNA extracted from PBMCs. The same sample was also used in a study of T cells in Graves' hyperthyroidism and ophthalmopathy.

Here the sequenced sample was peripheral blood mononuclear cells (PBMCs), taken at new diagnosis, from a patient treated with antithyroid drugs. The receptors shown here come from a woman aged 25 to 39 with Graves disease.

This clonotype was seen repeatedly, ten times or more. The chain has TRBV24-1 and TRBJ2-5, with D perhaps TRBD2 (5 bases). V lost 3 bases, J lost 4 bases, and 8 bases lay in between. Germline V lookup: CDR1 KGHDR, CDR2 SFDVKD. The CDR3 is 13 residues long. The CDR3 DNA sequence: TGTGCCACCAGTGATGGGCTAGCAGAGACCCAGTACTTC. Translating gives CATSDGLAETQYF.

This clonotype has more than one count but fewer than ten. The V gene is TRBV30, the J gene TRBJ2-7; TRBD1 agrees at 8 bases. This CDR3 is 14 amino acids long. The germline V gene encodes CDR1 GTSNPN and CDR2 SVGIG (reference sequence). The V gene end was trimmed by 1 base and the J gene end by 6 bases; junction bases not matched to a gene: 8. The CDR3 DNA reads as TGTGCCTGGAGTGGTACAGGGGGTTATGGCGAGCAGTACTTC. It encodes CAWSGTGGYGEQYF. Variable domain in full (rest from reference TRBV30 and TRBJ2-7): SQTIHQWPATLVQPVGSPLSLECTVEGTSNPNLYWYRQAAGRGLQLLFYSVGIGQISSEVPQNLSASRPQDRQFILSSKKLLLSDSGFYLCAWSGTGGYGEQYFGPGTRLTVT.

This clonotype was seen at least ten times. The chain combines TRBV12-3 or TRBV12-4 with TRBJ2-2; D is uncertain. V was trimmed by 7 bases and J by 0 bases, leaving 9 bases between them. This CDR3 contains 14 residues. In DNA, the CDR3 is TGTGCCAGCAAGGACCAACCGAACACCGGGGAGCTGTTTTTT. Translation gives CASKDQPNTGELFF.

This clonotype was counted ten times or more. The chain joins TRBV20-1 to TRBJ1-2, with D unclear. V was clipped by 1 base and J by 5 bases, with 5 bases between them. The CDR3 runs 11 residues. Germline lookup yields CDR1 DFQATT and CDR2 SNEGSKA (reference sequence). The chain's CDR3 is CSARGVYGYTF. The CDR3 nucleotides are TGCAGTGCTAGAGGCGTGTATGGCTACACCTTC.

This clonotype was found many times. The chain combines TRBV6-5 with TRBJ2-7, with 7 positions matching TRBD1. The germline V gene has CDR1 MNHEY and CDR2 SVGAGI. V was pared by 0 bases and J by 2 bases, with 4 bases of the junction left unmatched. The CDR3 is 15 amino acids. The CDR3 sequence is CASSYSSGGPYEQYF. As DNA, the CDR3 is TGTGCCAGCAGTTACTCGTCAGGGGGTCCCTACGAGCAGTACTTC.

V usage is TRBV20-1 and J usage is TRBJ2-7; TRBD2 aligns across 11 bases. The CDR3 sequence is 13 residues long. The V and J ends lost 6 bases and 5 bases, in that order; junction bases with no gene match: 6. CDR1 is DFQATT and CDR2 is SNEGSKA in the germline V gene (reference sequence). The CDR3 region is CSATTSGKHEQYF. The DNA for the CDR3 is TGCAGTGCAACGACTAGCGGGAAACACGAGCAGTACTTC.

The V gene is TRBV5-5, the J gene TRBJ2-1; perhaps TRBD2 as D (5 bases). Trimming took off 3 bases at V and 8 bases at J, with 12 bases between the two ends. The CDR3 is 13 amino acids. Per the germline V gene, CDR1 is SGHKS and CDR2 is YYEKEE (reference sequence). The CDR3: CASSSSHSDEQFF. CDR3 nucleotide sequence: TGTGCCAGCAGCTCGTCACATAGCGATGAGCAGTTCTTC.

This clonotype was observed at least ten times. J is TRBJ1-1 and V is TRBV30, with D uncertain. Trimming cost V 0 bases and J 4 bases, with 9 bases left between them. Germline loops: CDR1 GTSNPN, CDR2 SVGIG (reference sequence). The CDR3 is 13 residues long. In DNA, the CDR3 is TGTGCCTGGAGTGTACATCTTGCCACTGAAGCTTTCTTT. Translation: CAWSVHLATEAFF.

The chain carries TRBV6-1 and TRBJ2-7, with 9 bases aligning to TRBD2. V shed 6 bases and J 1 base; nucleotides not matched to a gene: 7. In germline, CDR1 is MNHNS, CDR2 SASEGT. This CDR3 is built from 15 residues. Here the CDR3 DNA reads TGTGCCAGCAGCCTTAGCGGGAGTGGGTCCTACGAGCAGTACTTC. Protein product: CASSLSGSGSYEQYF.

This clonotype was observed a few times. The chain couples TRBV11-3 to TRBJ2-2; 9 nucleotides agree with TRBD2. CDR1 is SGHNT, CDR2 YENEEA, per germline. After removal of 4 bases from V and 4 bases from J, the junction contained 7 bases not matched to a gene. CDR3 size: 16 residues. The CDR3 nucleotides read TGTGCCAGCAGCTGGAAGCTAGCGGGAATCACCGGGGAGCTGTTTTTT. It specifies CASSWKLAGITGELFF.

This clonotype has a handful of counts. The CDR3 nucleotides are TGTGCCAGCAGCTCAGGGGTGACCACAGATACGCAGTATTTT. This codes for CASSSGVTTDTQYF. The V and J genes are TRBV7-9 and TRBJ2-3; weak D call: TRBD1 (6 bases). Deletions cut 4 bases from V and 2 bases from J, with 10 bases between. The germline CDR1 and CDR2 sequences are SEHNR and FQNEAQ (reference sequence). This CDR3 is 14 amino acids long.

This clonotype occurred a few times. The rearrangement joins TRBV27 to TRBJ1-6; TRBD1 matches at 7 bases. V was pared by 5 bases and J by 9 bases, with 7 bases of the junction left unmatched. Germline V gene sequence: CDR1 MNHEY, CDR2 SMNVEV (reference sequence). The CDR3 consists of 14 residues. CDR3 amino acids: CASSLRQGSSPLHF. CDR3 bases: TGTGCCAGCAGTCTACGACAGGGCAGTTCACCCCTCCACTTT.

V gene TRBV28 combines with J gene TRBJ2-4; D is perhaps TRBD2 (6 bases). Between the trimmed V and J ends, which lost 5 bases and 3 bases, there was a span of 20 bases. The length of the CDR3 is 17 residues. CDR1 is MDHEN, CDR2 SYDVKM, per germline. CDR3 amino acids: CASSQRRGELDKNIQYF. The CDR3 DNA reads TGTGCCAGCAGTCAGAGGCGGGGCGAGTTAGACAAAAACATTCAGTACTTC.

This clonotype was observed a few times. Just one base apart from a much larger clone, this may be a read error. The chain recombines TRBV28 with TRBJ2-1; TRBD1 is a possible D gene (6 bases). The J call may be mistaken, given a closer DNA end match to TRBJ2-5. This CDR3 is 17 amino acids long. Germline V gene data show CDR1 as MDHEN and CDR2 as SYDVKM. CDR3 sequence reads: CASSTQGPGEKGEAQYF. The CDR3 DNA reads TGTGCCAGCAGTACACAGGGCCCAGGGGAAAAGGGAGAGGCCCAGTACTTC.

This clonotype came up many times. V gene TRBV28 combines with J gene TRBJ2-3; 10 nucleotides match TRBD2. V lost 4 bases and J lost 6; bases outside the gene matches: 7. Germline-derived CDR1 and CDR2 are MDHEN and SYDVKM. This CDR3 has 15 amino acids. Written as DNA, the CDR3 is TGTGCCAGCAGTTCAAAGGGACTAGCGATGGATACGCAGTATTTT. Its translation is CASSSKGLAMDTQYF. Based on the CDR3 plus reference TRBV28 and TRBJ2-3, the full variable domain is DVKVTQSSRYLVKRTGEKVFLECVQDMDHENMFWYRQDPGLGLRLIYFSYDVKMKEKGDIPEGYSVSREKKERFSLILESASTNQTSMYLCASSSKGLAMDTQYFGPGTRLTVL.

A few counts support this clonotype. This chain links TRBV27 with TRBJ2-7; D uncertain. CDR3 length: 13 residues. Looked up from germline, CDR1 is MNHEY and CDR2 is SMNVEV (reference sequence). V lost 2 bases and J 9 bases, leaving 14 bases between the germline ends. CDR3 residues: CASSLQFKYGQYF. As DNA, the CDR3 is TGTGCCAGCAGTTTACAATTTAAGTATGGGCAGTACTTC.

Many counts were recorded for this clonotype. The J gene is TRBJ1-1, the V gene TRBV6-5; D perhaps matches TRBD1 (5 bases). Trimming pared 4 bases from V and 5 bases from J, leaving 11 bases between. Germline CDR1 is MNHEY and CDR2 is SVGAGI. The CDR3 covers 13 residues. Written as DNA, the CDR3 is TGTGCCAGCAGTTGGCAGGGTCGGACTGAAGCTTTCTTT. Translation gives CASSWQGRTEAFF.

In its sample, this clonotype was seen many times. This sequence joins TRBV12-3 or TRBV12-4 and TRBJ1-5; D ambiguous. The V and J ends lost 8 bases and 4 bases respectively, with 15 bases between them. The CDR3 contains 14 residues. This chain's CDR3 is CASRKNLPNQPQHF. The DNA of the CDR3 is TGTGCCAGCCGTAAGAACTTGCCTAATCAGCCCCAGCATTTT.

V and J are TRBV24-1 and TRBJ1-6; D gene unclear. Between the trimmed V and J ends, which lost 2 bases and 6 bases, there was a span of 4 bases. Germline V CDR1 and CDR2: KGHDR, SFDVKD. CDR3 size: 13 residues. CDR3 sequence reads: CATSDSGNSPLHF. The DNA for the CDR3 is TGTGCCACCAGTGATTCTGGTAATTCACCCCTCCACTTT.